These 27 T cell receptor beta chains originate from one sample sequenced in a study of cytomegalovirus exposure and HLA in healthy donors. Use of 60 Vbeta and 13 Jbeta primers characterized the PCR. Clones were sequenced by immunoSEQ multiplex PCR, and TCRdb holds only the in-frame ones, with some missing. The sample shows 200,000 to 250,000 clones, and over 0.75% sits with its ten largest clones. The sample consisted of PBMCs. The receptors shown here come from a woman in her 30s in good health and CMV-seropositive.

The chain uses TRBV30 and TRBJ1-5; D call uncertain. Looked up from germline, CDR1 is GTSNPN and CDR2 is SVGIG (reference sequence). V was trimmed by 0 bases and J by 0 bases, leaving 9 bases between them. This CDR3 spans 15 amino acids. The CDR3 DNA reads TGTGCCTGGAGTGTACTCGAGTTTAGCAATCAGCCCCAGCATTTT. Its translation: CAWSVLEFSNQPQHF.

The V and J genes are TRBV5-1 and TRBJ2-1; 12 bases align to TRBD2. V was pared by 3 bases and J by 6 bases, with 10 bases of the junction left unmatched. From germline, CDR1 is SGHRS and CDR2 YFSETQ. The CDR3 sequence is 17 residues long. The CDR3 protein is CASSSPGLAGPGNEQFF. In DNA, the CDR3 is TGCGCCAGCAGCTCACCGGGACTAGCGGGTCCTGGCAATGAGCAGTTCTTC.

About this clone itself: Other DNA sequences in the sample encode the same CDR3. V gene TRBV14 combines with J gene TRBJ1-1; D might be TRBD1 (6 bases). The CDR3 loop spans 13 amino acids. CDR1 SGHDN and CDR2 FVKESK come from the germline V gene. V was cut by 3 bases and J by 1 base, with 6 bases left in between. CDR3 nucleotides: TGTGCCAGCAGCCAGGACAGGAACACTGAAGCTTTCTTT. Protein sequence: CASSQDRNTEAFF. Combining the CDR3 with reference TRBV14 and TRBJ1-1 gives the whole variable domain EAGVTQFPSHSVIEKGQTVTLRCDPISGHDNLYWYRRVMGKEIKFLLHFVKESKQDESGMPNNRFLAERTGGTYSTLKVQPAELEDSGVYFCASSQDRNTEAFFGQGTRLTVV.

This chain links TRBV10-1 with TRBJ2-3; the D gene is possibly TRBD2 (7 bases). The V and J ends lost 0 bases and 4 bases respectively, with 11 bases between them. The CDR3 length is 15 residues. The germline gives CDR1 WNHNN, CDR2 SYGVQD (reference sequence). The CDR3 DNA reads as TGCGCCAGCAGTGAGTCTGGGGGGGCAGCAGATACGCAGTATTTT. Residues: CASSESGGAADTQYF.

This chain links TRBV19 with TRBJ1-1; the match to TRBD1 covers 9 bases. The V segment lost 7 bases and the J segment 0 bases; nucleotides outside the gene matches: 9. CDR3 size: 16 residues. Germline V lookup: CDR1 LNHDA, CDR2 SQIVND (reference sequence). The CDR3 DNA follows: TGTGCCAGTAAGCTGGGACAGGGATTGGTGAACACTGAAGCTTTCTTT. It translates to CASKLGQGLVNTEAFF.

The rearrangement uses TRBV4-1 and TRBJ1-3; 8 bases align to TRBD1. The CDR3 runs to 15 residues. Germline lookup yields CDR1 MGHRA and CDR2 YSYEKL. Unmatched junction bases numbered 3, after V lost 3 bases and J lost 2 bases. The CDR3 DNA is TGCGCCAGCAGCCATCCAGGGGGCACTGGAAACACCATATATTTT. The encoded protein is CASSHPGGTGNTIYF.

The V gene is TRBV28, the J gene TRBJ2-1; 9 nucleotides align to TRBD2. Germline V gives CDR1 MDHEN, CDR2 SYDVKM. The CDR3 loop spans 15 amino acids. V lost 4 bases to trimming and J lost 3 bases; unmatched junction nucleotides: 4. CDR3 DNA sequence: TGTGCCAGCAGTTCTAGCGGGACCCACTACAATGAGCAGTTCTTC. Translated: CASSSSGTHYNEQFF.

This CDR3 reads CAISGQGEETQYF. As DNA, the CDR3 is TGTGCCATCAGTGGACAGGGCGAGGAGACCCAGTACTTC. This rearrangement joins TRBV10-3 to TRBJ2-5; 7 positions agree with TRBD1. In germline, CDR1 is ENHRY, CDR2 SYGVKD. This CDR3 region has 13 residues. With V trimmed by 4 bases and J by 5 bases, 4 bases remained unmatched.

The chain joins TRBV10-3 to TRBJ1-3, with D hard to call. The germline V and J ends were trimmed by 3 bases and 0 bases, with 6 bases remaining between them. Germline CDR1 and CDR2: ENHRY and SYGVKD. The CDR3 consists of 14 residues. The CDR3 DNA reads as TGTGCCATCAGTGACGCCAGCTCTGGAAACACCATATATTTT. Translating gives CAISDASSGNTIYF.

The CDR3 bases are TGCGCCAGCAGCCCTTTTGACAGGGGCCTTGGCTACACCTTC. This sequence encodes CASSPFDRGLGYTF. The V gene is TRBV5-1, the J gene TRBJ1-2, with 8 bases lining up with TRBD1. V was pared by 4 bases and J by 7 bases, with 9 bases of the junction left unmatched. The CDR3 contains 14 residues. The germline V gene encodes CDR1 SGHRS and CDR2 YFSETQ.

The J gene is TRBJ1-4, the V gene TRBV28; no clear D gene. Germline V CDR1 and CDR2: MDHEN, SYDVKM. The CDR3 is 14 residues long. Trimming stripped 7 bases from V and 4 bases from J, with 13 bases between. The CDR3 DNA follows: TGTGCCAGCAACCCAGAGGTCCTTAATGAAAAACTGTTTTTT. This sequence encodes CASNPEVLNEKLFF.

This chain links TRBV4-1 with TRBJ2-7; 7 positions agree with TRBD2. The CDR3 runs 16 residues. CDR1 and CDR2 (germline): MGHRA, YSYEKL. V lost 0 bases and J lost 7; bases outside the gene matches: 12. The chain's CDR3 is CASSQEGGSSLREQYF. CDR3 nucleotides: TGCGCCAGCAGCCAAGAGGGGGGGTCCTCACTTCGGGAGCAGTACTTC.

This chain joins TRBV29-1 and TRBJ1-2; D possibly corresponds to TRBD1 (6 bases). Germline V gene data show CDR1 as SQVTM and CDR2 as ANQGSEA. There are 15 residues in the CDR3. V lost 7 bases and J lost 2, with 20 bases in between. DNA of the CDR3: TGCAGCGGTTTGGGTCCTCTGGACAGAAACTATGGCTACACCTTC. Residues: CSGLGPLDRNYGYTF. The complete variable domain, with remaining parts taken from reference TRBV29-1 and TRBJ1-2, reads SAVISQKPSRDICQRGTSLTIQCQVDSQVTMMFWYRQQPGQSLTLIATANQGSEATYESGFVIDKFPISRPNLTFSTLTVSNMSPEDSSIYLCSGLGPLDRNYGYTFGSGTRLTVV.

The V and J genes are TRBV30 and TRBJ2-1; TRBD1 agrees at 10 bases. Germline-derived CDR1 and CDR2 are GTSNPN and SVGIG (reference sequence). V shed 3 bases, J shed 6 bases, and the junction held 23 bases outside the gene matches. The CDR3 is 20 residues long. In nucleotides, the CDR3 is TGTGCCTGGAGCGATTCCTCCGGGACAGGGGTCTCGGTATTCACCAATGAGCAGTTCTTC. This sequence encodes CAWSDSSGTGVSVFTNEQFF.

This sequence joins TRBV29-1 and TRBJ1-2; the D is unclear. Trimming took off 7 bases at V and 2 bases at J, with 11 bases between the two ends. Germline V gene lookup returns CDR1 SQVTM and CDR2 ANQGSEA. The CDR3 is 12 residues long. The CDR3: CSADRGNYGYTF. CDR3 DNA: TGCAGCGCTGATCGAGGGAACTATGGCTACACCTTC.

The chain has TRBV5-1 and TRBJ1-2, with no clear D. The CDR3 is 15 amino acids. Deletions cut 5 bases from V and 1 base from J, with 15 bases between. Per germline, CDR1 SGHRS and CDR2 YFSETQ. The CDR3 sequence: CASRGGPTNNYGYTF. The CDR3 DNA reads TGCGCCAGCAGGGGAGGACCGACTAATAACTATGGCTACACCTTC.

V and J are TRBV7-2 and TRBJ2-5; perhaps TRBD1 as D (6 bases). Germline values: CDR1 SGHTA, CDR2 FQGNSA. The CDR3 extends over 14 amino acids. Trimming cost V 2 bases and J 2 bases, with 9 bases left between them. Here the CDR3 reads CASSLQGWQETQYF. Here the CDR3 DNA reads TGTGCCAGCAGCTTACAGGGGTGGCAAGAGACCCAGTACTTC. Supplemented by reference TRBV7-2 and TRBJ2-5, the full variable domain reads GAGVSQSPSNKVTEKGKDVELRCDPISGHTALYWYRQSLGQGLEFLIYFQGNSAPDKSGLPSDRFSAERTGGSVSTLTIQRTQQEDSAVYLCASSLQGWQETQYFGPGTRLLVL.

The chain combines TRBV30 with TRBJ2-3; 8 bases fit TRBD1. The CDR3 totals 13 residues. The germline gives CDR1 GTSNPN, CDR2 SVGIG (reference sequence). V shed 2 bases, J shed 6 bases, and the junction held 4 bases outside the gene matches. The CDR3 loop reads CAWSPGTGDTQYF. The CDR3 nucleotides read TGTGCCTGGAGTCCCGGGACAGGCGATACGCAGTATTTT.

V and J are TRBV6-5 and TRBJ1-6; TRBD1 matches 8 bases. Germline trimming cut 2 bases from V and 10 bases from J; bases unmatched to any gene: 10. CDR3 length equals 16 residues. Germline V CDR1 and CDR2: MNHEY, SVGAGI. CDR3: CASSYQPGTGGSPLHF. DNA for the CDR3: TGTGCCAGCAGTTACCAGCCCGGGACAGGAGGATCACCCCTCCACTTT.

This chain uses TRBV7-8 with TRBJ2-5, with D possibly matching TRBD2 (6 bases). Between the trimmed V and J ends, which lost 5 bases and 5 bases, there was a span of 21 bases. The germline V gene has CDR1 SGHVS and CDR2 FQNEAQ. This CDR3 spans 16 amino acids. The CDR3 DNA reads as TGTGCCAGCAGCCCTAGCCCTGGAAGTCGGGGGGAGACCCAGTACTTC. Protein: CASSPSPGSRGETQYF.

This chain uses TRBV6-5 with TRBJ2-3; perhaps TRBD2 as D (5 bases). Germline V gives CDR1 MNHEY, CDR2 SVGAGI. This CDR3 is built from 16 residues. V was pared by 0 bases and J by 0 bases, with 10 bases between. DNA of the CDR3: TGTGCCAGCAGTTACTCGAGGCTAGCAAGCACAGATACGCAGTATTTT. The encoded protein is CASSYSRLASTDTQYF.

The CDR3 DNA sequence: TGTGCCAGCAGCTTAAGTGTAACAGGGGTAGTTGGCTACACCTTC. Translated, it gives CASSLSVTGVVGYTF. The V and J genes are TRBV7-2 and TRBJ1-2; 7 positions match TRBD1. This CDR3 spans 15 amino acids. Germline CDR1 and CDR2: SGHTA and FQGNSA. Losses at the gene ends were 2 bases for V and 7 bases for J; bases not matched to a gene: 10.

The CDR3 spells CASSLSQAGLGEQFF. CDR3 bases: TGTGCCAGCAGTTTATCCCAAGCCGGTCTAGGTGAGCAGTTCTTC. The chain joins TRBV27 to TRBJ2-1; no definite D call. CDR1 and CDR2 (germline): MNHEY, SMNVEV (reference sequence). Trimming removed 0 bases from V and 9 bases from J, with 15 bases in between. This CDR3 has 15 amino acids.

The J gene is TRBJ2-7, the V gene TRBV6-5; a weak D match, TRBD1 (6 bases). The V and J ends lost 0 bases and 1 base respectively, with 10 bases between them. The CDR3 consists of 15 residues. Germline loops: CDR1 MNHEY, CDR2 SVGAGI. CDR3 coding DNA: TGTGCCAGCAGTTACTCGTTGGGGGCTTCCTACGAGCAGTACTTC. Translating gives CASSYSLGASYEQYF.

V usage is TRBV11-2 and J usage is TRBJ2-1, with D perhaps matching TRBD2 (6 bases). The CDR3 sequence is 15 residues long. Germline assignment: CDR1 SGHAT and CDR2 FQNNGV. Trimming cost V 2 bases and J 7 bases, with 15 bases left between them. The CDR3 sequence is CASSLSGRSGNEQFF. The CDR3 bases are TGTGCCAGCAGCTTAAGCGGGCGGTCTGGGAATGAGCAGTTCTTC. Variable domain in full (rest from reference TRBV11-2 and TRBJ2-1): EAGVAQSPRYKIIEKRQSVAFWCNPISGHATLYWYQQILGQGPKLLIQFQNNGVVDDSQLPKDRFSAERLKGVDSTLKIQPAKLEDSAVYLCASSLSGRSGNEQFFGPGTRLTVL.

Notes on this clone: One end of the junction varies from germline; a read error may be responsible. The CDR3 protein is CAGSQEGDGSSYNSPLHF. The CDR3 bases are TGTGCCGGCAGCCAAGAAGGGGACGGGAGCTCCTATAATTCACCCCTCCACTTT. J is TRBJ1-6 and V is TRBV4-2, with D maybe TRBD1 (5 bases). Germline-derived CDR1 and CDR2 are LGHNA and YNFKEQ. This CDR3 has 18 amino acids.

V usage is TRBV30 and J usage is TRBJ1-5; 12 nucleotides align to TRBD1. The CDR3 has 16 amino acids. Trimming cost V 2 bases and J 3 bases; bases outside gene matches: 5. Germline V gene data show CDR1 as GTSNPN and CDR2 as SVGIG (reference sequence). The CDR3 protein is CAWSRGQGALNQPQHF. Here the CDR3 DNA reads TGTGCCTGGAGTAGGGGACAGGGGGCTCTCAATCAGCCCCAGCATTTT.